These T cell receptor beta chains were read from a single sample in a study of cytomegalovirus exposure and HLA in healthy donors. Repertoires were generated with immunoSEQ multiplex PCR, while TCRdb's copy carries only in-frame clones and drops some. The table records about 100,000 clones, more than 75% of them present only once. Sequencing input: PBMCs. Every receptor here comes from a woman between 18 and 29 years old in good health and CMV-seropositive. Both conserved end residues are part of each CDR3. The D gene is left open where the match is weak. Where a row states a size, it is once, few, many or the class of an expanded clone; other rows omit it.

d_call,v_call,j_call,clone_size,cdr3_nt,cdr3_aa
.,TRBV30,TRBJ1-1,.,TGTGCCTGGAGTAGTGGGTTTTTCGGGAGAGAGGCTGAAGCTTTCTTT,CAWSSGFFGREAEAFF
.,TRBV13,TRBJ2-3,.,TGTGCCAGCAGCCCTAACGGTCGTGGAAGCGCCACAGATACGCAGTATTTT,CASSPNGRGSATDTQYF
.,TRBV10-3,TRBJ2-1,.,TGTGCCACCTTAGGGTCAGGGGAGCAGTTCTTC,CATLGSGEQFF
.,TRBV28,TRBJ1-1,few,TGTGCCAGCAGTTTATTACAGGGAGATACTGAAGCTTTCTTT,CASSLLQGDTEAFF
TRBD2,TRBV19,TRBJ2-3,once,TGTGCCAGTAGTGCCGGGACTAGCGGCACAGATACGCAGTATTTT,CASSAGTSGTDTQYF
.,TRBV28,TRBJ2-6,.,TGTGCCGGAGGGACCGGGGGCTCTGGGGCCAACGTCCTGACTTTC,CAGGTGGSGANVLTF
TRBD1,TRBV28,TRBJ1-5,few,TGTGCCAGCAGTTCAAACCGGGACAGGGACTCTCAGCCCCAGCATTTT,CASSSNRDRDSQPQHF
.,TRBV27,TRBJ2-3,.,TGTGCCAGCAGTACGGTGAATAGCGGATTGCAGTATTTT,CASSTVNSGLQYF
.,TRBV5-1,TRBJ1-5,.,TGCGCCAGCAGCTTGGCCCCGGGGGGAGATAGCAATCAGCCCCAGCATTTT,CASSLAPGGDSNQPQHF
TRBD1,TRBV27,TRBJ2-7,.,TGTGCCAGCAGCCGGGACAGGGCCACCTACGAGCAGTACTTC,CASSRDRATYEQYF
.,TRBV10-3,TRBJ1-2,.,TGTGCCATCAGAGACCAGGACAGCTCCTATGGCTACACCTTC,CAIRDQDSSYGYTF
.,TRBV29-1,TRBJ1-1,.,TGCAGCGTATCACGGTTAGACACTGAAGCTTTCTTT,CSVSRLDTEAFF
.,TRBV5-6,TRBJ2-3,.,TGTGCCAGCAGAGGACACCCCATGACAGATACGCAGTATTTT,CASRGHPMTDTQYF
.,TRBV30,TRBJ2-7,.,TGTGCCTGGAGTACGGGGGCCTACGAGCAGTACTTC,CAWSTGAYEQYF
TRBD2,TRBV7-2,TRBJ2-1,.,TGTGCCAGCAGCCCCCCCCCGGGACTAGCGGGAGGAAATGAGCAGTTCTTC,CASSPPPGLAGGNEQFF
TRBD2,TRBV6-5,TRBJ2-1,.,TGTGCCAGCAGTTACGGGGGCGGGAGGCGTGACAATGAGCAGTTCTTC,CASSYGGGRRDNEQFF
TRBD1,TRBV9,TRBJ2-7,.,TGTGCCAGCAGCGAAAGCCCGGGACAGGGGGACGAGCAGTACTTC,CASSESPGQGDEQYF
.,TRBV5-8,TRBJ1-3,.,TGTGCCAGCAGCTTGCCGGGGATGGCTGGAAACACCATATATTTT,CASSLPGMAGNTIYF
TRBD1,TRBV5-4,TRBJ2-1,.,TGTGCCAGCAGCTCCGGGACAGGGAGCTCCTACAATGAGCAGTTCTTC,CASSSGTGSSYNEQFF
TRBD1,TRBV25-1,TRBJ1-1,.,TGTGCCAGCAGTAAGGACAGGGCGGCGAACACTGAAGCTTTCTTT,CASSKDRAANTEAFF
TRBD2,TRBV30,TRBJ2-1,.,TGTGCCTGGAGTTCCACCAGGACTAGCGGGAGGGCCTACAATGAGCAGTTCTTC,CAWSSTRTSGRAYNEQFF
.,TRBV30,TRBJ1-5,.,TGTGCCTGGAGTTTAAGCAATCAGCCCCAGCATTTT,CAWSLSNQPQHF
TRBD1,TRBV19,TRBJ1-1,few,TGTGCCAGTAGTTTCACCAAGGGGACAGCGAACACTGAAGCTTTCTTT,CASSFTKGTANTEAFF
TRBD2,TRBV5-1,TRBJ2-7,.,TGCGCCAGCAGTCTCTCCGCGACTAGCGGGATTGCGTACGAGCAGTACTTC,CASSLSATSGIAYEQYF
.,TRBV30,TRBJ2-3,.,TGTGCCTGGAGCGGACAGACAGATACGCAGTATTTT,CAWSGQTDTQYF
TRBD1,TRBV5-6,TRBJ1-1,.,TGTGCCAGCAGCTTGGGGGACAGCGCTGAAGCTTTCTTT,CASSLGDSAEAFF
TRBD2,TRBV4-2,TRBJ2-1,.,TGTGCCAGCAGCCCCCGGCTAGCGGGAGATATGAATGAGCAGTTCTTC,CASSPRLAGDMNEQFF
.,TRBV9,TRBJ2-1,.,TGTGCCAGCAGCACCCAGGGACTGACCTACAATGAGCAGTTCTTC,CASSTQGLTYNEQFF
.,TRBV30,TRBJ2-5,.,TGTGCCTGGAGTAAGCTGAACACCCCGGGGGAGACCCAGTACTTC,CAWSKLNTPGETQYF
.,TRBV6-5,TRBJ1-2,few,TGTGCCAGCAGTTACTTATTCGGACAGACGAACTATGGCTACACCTTC,CASSYLFGQTNYGYTF
.,TRBV7-7,TRBJ2-7,.,TGTGCTAGCAGCGACGGGAACGAGCAGTACTTC,CASSDGNEQYF
.,TRBV28,TRBJ1-2,.,TGTGCCAGCAGTATCTCCGTTTCTAGCGGCTACACCTTC,CASSISVSSGYTF
TRBD1,TRBV5-1,TRBJ2-7,.,TGCGCCAGCAGCGTGGGACAGGCGATGTACGAGCAGTACTTC,CASSVGQAMYEQYF
.,TRBV27,TRBJ2-7,.,TGTGCCAGCAGTCTGGACATGTTTCCCTACGAGCAGTACTTC,CASSLDMFPYEQYF
TRBD2,TRBV6-6,TRBJ2-3,few,TGTGCCAGCAGTGCCCTGGGAGGGTCTGCAGATACGCAGTATTTT,CASSALGGSADTQYF
.,TRBV5-1,TRBJ2-5,.,TGCGCCAGTACTTGGACAGACTTTGGGGAGACCCAGTACTTC,CASTWTDFGETQYF
TRBD1,TRBV19,TRBJ1-5,.,TGTGCCAGTAGTGACAGGGATCAGCCCCAGCATTTT,CASSDRDQPQHF
TRBD1,TRBV28,TRBJ1-2,.,TGTGCCAGCAGCTCAGACAGGGAAGATGGCTACACCTTC,CASSSDREDGYTF